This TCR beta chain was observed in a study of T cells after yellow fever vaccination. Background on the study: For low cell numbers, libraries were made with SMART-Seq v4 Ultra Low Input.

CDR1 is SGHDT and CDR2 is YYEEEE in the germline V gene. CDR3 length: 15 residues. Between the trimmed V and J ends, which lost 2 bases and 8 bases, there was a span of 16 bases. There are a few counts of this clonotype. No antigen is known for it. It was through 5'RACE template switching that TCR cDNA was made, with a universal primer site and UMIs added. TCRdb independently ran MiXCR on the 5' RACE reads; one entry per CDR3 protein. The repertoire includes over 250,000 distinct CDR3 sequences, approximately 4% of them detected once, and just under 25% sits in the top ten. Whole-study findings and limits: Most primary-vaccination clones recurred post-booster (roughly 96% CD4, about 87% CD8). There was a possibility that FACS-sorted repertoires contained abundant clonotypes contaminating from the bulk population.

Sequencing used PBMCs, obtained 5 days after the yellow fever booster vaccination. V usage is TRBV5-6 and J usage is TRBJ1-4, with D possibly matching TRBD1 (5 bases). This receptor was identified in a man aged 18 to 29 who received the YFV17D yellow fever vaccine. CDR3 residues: CASSFGTPEREKLFF. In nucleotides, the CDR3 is TGTGCCAGCAGCTTTGGGACCCCAGAGAGGGAAAAACTGTTTTTT.